The clone carrying this TCR beta chain was picked up one time. Per the germline V gene, CDR1 is SGHAT and CDR2 is FQNNGV. The CDR3 extends over 15 amino acids. The ends were cut back, 2 bases at V and 2 bases at J, with 11 bases in the middle. This sample stems from a study of graft-versus-host responses after intestinal transplantation. The authors combined about 200,000 CFSE-labeled responder cells with about 200,000 irradiated, violet-dye-labeled stimulator cells in plates. Generated by immunoSEQ multiplex PCR, the TCRdb table keeps only in-frame clones and is missing some. The repertoire holds some 19,000 clones, with 40% to 45% as singletons.

The chain is built from TRBV11-2 and TRBJ2-3, with D tentatively TRBD2 (7 bases). This specimen consisted of alloreactive CD8+ T cells from a mixed lymphocyte reaction culture, obtained before intestinal transplant. Specified subset: CFSE-low proliferating T cells sorted from roughly 6-day pre-transplant mixed lymphocyte reaction (GvH or HvG direction). The sequence was collected from a human patient who received an intestinal transplant. In DNA, the CDR3 is TGTGCCAGCAGCTTACTAGGGGGGGCCACAGATACGCAGTATTTT. It specifies CASSLLGGATDTQYF.